These 30 T cell receptor beta chains came from one sample sequenced in a study of identical twins. One entry per CDR3 protein, called by TCRdb with MiXCR from the 5' RACE reads. Of just under 550,000 distinct CDR3 sequences listed, roughly 15% were seen once; the top ten hold roughly 0.46%. This sample was also put to use in a study of yellow fever vaccine responses in identical twins.

Sequenced material: CD4+ T cells sorted from blood. The receptors here all came from a woman under 30 in good health.

The rearrangement links TRBV7-3 to TRBJ2-1; no definite D call. Per germline, CDR1 SGHTA and CDR2 FQGTGA. The CDR3 contains 15 residues. The V and J ends lost 0 bases and 4 bases respectively, with 10 bases between them. The CDR3 protein is CASSLTVDGYNEQFF. The DNA for the CDR3 is TGTGCCAGCAGCTTAACGGTGGACGGGTACAATGAGCAGTTCTTC.

This clonotype was seen only a few times. A read error may produce the germline difference seen at one junction end. The V gene is TRBV12-3 or TRBV12-4, the J gene TRBJ1-6, with D possibly being TRBD1 (6 bases). The CDR3 has 13 residues. CDR3 residues: CASTGQYNSPPHF. The CDR3 region has the DNA TGTGCCAGCACCGGACAGTATAATTCACCCCCCCACTTT.

V gene TRBV29-1 combines with J gene TRBJ2-2, with D possibly being TRBD1 (6 bases). CDR3 length: 15 amino acids. Germline CDR1 SQVTM, CDR2 ANQGSEA. Trimming took 5 bases from V and 0 from J, leaving 13 bases between them. Written as DNA, the CDR3 is TGCAGCGTTCTAGGGGACACTTCGAACACCGGGGAGCTGTTTTTT. Amino acid sequence: CSVLGDTSNTGELFF.

This clonotype was found a few times. The DNA of the CDR3 is TGTGCCAGCAGTTACTCCAATGCACTAAGGCACAATGAGCAGTTCTTC. Protein: CASSYSNALRHNEQFF. V gene TRBV6-2 or TRBV6-3 combines with J gene TRBJ2-1; no definite D call. Germline loops: CDR1 MNHEY, CDR2 SVGEGT. Trimming cost V 0 bases and J 5 bases, with 14 bases left between them. This CDR3 spans 16 amino acids.

The V gene is TRBV4-1, the J gene TRBJ2-2; 10 positions agree with TRBD1. The CDR3 length is 16 residues. Germline V lookup: CDR1 MGHRA, CDR2 YSYEKL. With V trimmed by 5 bases and J by 8 bases, 11 bases remained unmatched. Written as DNA, the CDR3 is TGCGCCAGCAGCGCCGAGGCGGGACAGGGGCGAGGGGAGCTGTTTTTT. This encodes CASSAEAGQGRGELFF.

There are a few counts of this clonotype. V and J are TRBV6-1 and TRBJ2-2; 7 bases agree with TRBD2. The CDR3 runs to 15 residues. With V trimmed by 6 bases and J by 4 bases, 8 bases remained unmatched. Germline V lookup: CDR1 MNHNS, CDR2 SASEGT. The CDR3 is CASSPLPSGTGELFF. The CDR3 region has the DNA TGTGCCAGCAGCCCCCTCCCTAGCGGCACCGGGGAGCTGTTTTTT.

The chain combines TRBV24-1 with TRBJ2-7; either TRBD1 or TRBD2 may fit D (6 bases each). The V and J ends lost 5 bases and 3 bases respectively, with 13 bases between them. The length of the CDR3 is 14 residues. Germline CDR1 and CDR2: KGHDR and SFDVKD. The DNA for the CDR3 is TGTGCCACCAGTGTAGGAGGGGGAGACTACGAGCAGTACTTC. Its protein product is CATSVGGGDYEQYF.

This clonotype was seen at least ten times. The chain recombines TRBV9 with TRBJ2-3, with D tentatively TRBD1 or TRBD2 (6 bases each). CDR3 size: 15 residues. V was cut by 3 bases and J by 2 bases, with 13 bases left in between. Germline V gene sequence: CDR1 SGDLS, CDR2 YYNGEE. The CDR3 sequence is CASSEGGLVTDTQYF. The DNA for the CDR3 is TGTGCCAGCAGCGAGGGGGGACTCGTCACAGATACGCAGTATTTT.

In its sample, this clonotype was seen a few times. V and J are TRBV19 and TRBJ2-1, with D unclear. The CDR3 loop spans 16 amino acids. CDR1 is LNHDA and CDR2 is SQIVND in the germline V gene (reference sequence). The ends were cut back, 7 bases at V and 6 bases at J, with 22 bases in the middle. CDR3 residues: CASTKASWAKVNEQFF. The CDR3, as DNA: TGTGCCAGTACTAAGGCGTCGTGGGCCAAGGTCAATGAGCAGTTCTTC.

The chain links TRBV11-2 to TRBJ2-4; TRBD2 matches 12 bases. The J segment lost 6 bases and the V segment lost 4 bases, leaving 1 base of the junction unmatched. Germline lookup yields CDR1 SGHAT and CDR2 FQNNGV. The CDR3 runs 14 residues. The CDR3 bases are TGTGCCAGCAGCTCACTAGCGGGAGGAAACATTCAGTACTTC. Its protein product is CASSSLAGGNIQYF.

A few counts support this clonotype. The V and J genes are TRBV4-1 and TRBJ2-1, with 12 bases aligning to TRBD2. Unmatched junction bases numbered 8, after V lost 4 bases and J lost 4 bases. CDR1 and CDR2 from the germline V gene are MGHRA and YSYEKL. The CDR3 is 17 amino acids. CDR3 DNA: TGCGCCAGCAGCCCACTACCACTAGCGGGGGGTTACAATGAGCAGTTCTTC. It codes for CASSPLPLAGGYNEQFF.

This clonotype was seen repeatedly, ten times or more. Written as DNA, the CDR3 is TGCGCCAGCAGCTGGGACAGTAGCTCCTACGAGCAGTACGTC. Its translation: CASSWDSSSYEQYV. The chain links TRBV5-1 to TRBJ2-7; TRBD1 matches 7 bases. This CDR3 has 14 amino acids. In germline, CDR1 is SGHRS, CDR2 YFSETQ. V dropped 3 bases and J dropped 0; count of bases not matched to a gene: 3.

There are a few counts of this clonotype. This sequence joins TRBV28 and TRBJ1-4, with a possible D match to TRBD1 (5 bases). The CDR3 has 13 amino acids. CDR1 is MDHEN, CDR2 SYDVKM, per germline. Trimming left V 7 bases short and J 5 bases short, with 11 bases between. CDR3 protein: CASKRGGNEKLFF. The DNA of the CDR3 is TGTGCCAGCAAGAGGGGAGGGAATGAAAAACTGTTTTTT.

This clonotype has only a few counts. The genes are TRBV29-1 and TRBJ1-1; the D gene is possibly TRBD1 (5 bases). The CDR3 consists of 14 residues. V was clipped by 8 bases and J by 5 bases, with 21 bases between them. Germline V gene data show CDR1 as SQVTM and CDR2 as ANQGSEA. CDR3 sequence (DNA): TGCAGCACCGACGCCGGGACCATGGGAACTGAAGCTTTCTTT. This sequence encodes CSTDAGTMGTEAFF.

The gene calls are TRBV9 and TRBJ2-7, with D perhaps TRBD2 (6 bases). V lost 1 base and J 2 bases, leaving 13 bases between the germline ends. Germline assignment: CDR1 SGDLS and CDR2 YYNGEE. The CDR3 spans 15 residues. The CDR3 DNA follows: TGTGCCAGCAGCGTACAGCGGGCCGTTACCTACGAGCAGTACGTC. Encoded protein: CASSVQRAVTYEQYV.

This chain connects TRBV20-1 to TRBJ2-1; 9 bases match TRBD1. Germline CDR1 reads DFQATT; CDR2 reads SNEGSKA (reference sequence). This CDR3 has 18 amino acids. With 0 bases clipped from V and 2 bases from J, the junction kept 11 bases outside the gene matches. CDR3 nucleotides: TGCAGTGCTAGAGACTTATTGACCGGGACAGGGACCTACAATGAGCAGTTCTTC. It is translated as CSARDLLTGTGTYNEQFF.

In this sample, this clonotype turned up a few times. The gene calls are TRBV11-1 and TRBJ2-2, with a possible D match to TRBD1 (6 bases). The CDR3 is 18 amino acids. V was clipped by 5 bases and J by 1 base, with 20 bases between them. CDR1 and CDR2 (germline): SGHAT, FQDESV (reference sequence). CDR3 sequence: CASSPPLGGVQNTGELFF. The CDR3 nucleotides are TGTGCCAGCAGCCCCCCCCTAGGGGGAGTTCAGAACACCGGGGAGCTGTTTTTT.

This clonotype was detected a few times. The J gene is TRBJ2-5, the V gene TRBV29-1; either TRBD1 or TRBD2 may supply D (5 bases each). Germline CDR1 is SQVTM and CDR2 is ANQGSEA. The V end was cut by 7 bases, the J end by 9 bases, with 27 bases between. The CDR3 spans 15 residues. Here the CDR3 DNA reads TGCAGCGGATCCAAAACTCAGGAGTGGGACGGGCCCCAGTACTTC. This gives the protein CSGSKTQEWDGPQYF.

This sequence joins TRBV12-3 or TRBV12-4 and TRBJ2-1, with D perhaps TRBD1 (5 bases). The CDR3 extends over 11 amino acids. The germline V and J ends were trimmed by 6 bases and 15 bases, with 15 bases remaining between them. The CDR3 loop is CASRLGPRGFF. DNA of the CDR3: TGTGCCAGCAGACTGGGCCCTAGGGGGTTCTTC.

This clonotype occurred a few times. The chain couples TRBV5-1 to TRBJ1-1; tentative D call: TRBD1 (6 bases). This CDR3 contains 16 residues. CDR1 and CDR2 from the germline V gene are SGHRS and YFSETQ. The ends were cut back, 0 bases at V and 0 bases at J, with 12 bases in the middle. DNA of the CDR3: TGCGCCAGCAGCTTGGAGGGACATCCCATGAACACTGAAGCTTTCTTT. Residues: CASSLEGHPMNTEAFF.

The table lists this clonotype with many counts. The chain uses TRBV27 and TRBJ2-3; 8 nucleotides agree with TRBD1. This CDR3 spans 15 amino acids. Per the germline V gene, CDR1 is MNHEY and CDR2 is SMNVEV (reference sequence). V trimming: 3 bases; J trimming: 4 bases; junction bases outside the gene matches: 6. The CDR3 region is CASSFGRGQSDTQYF. The DNA of the CDR3 is TGTGCCAGCAGTTTTGGCAGGGGGCAGTCAGATACGCAGTATTTT.

This clonotype was seen a handful of times. This chain joins TRBV12-3 or TRBV12-4 and TRBJ2-4, with D possibly TRBD2 on 6 matching bases. Trimming cost V 3 bases and J 6 bases, with 12 bases left between them. This CDR3 is built from 14 residues. CDR3 in amino acids: CASSFGGIRNIQYF. The DNA for the CDR3 is TGTGCCAGCAGTTTTGGGGGGATACGAAACATTCAGTACTTC.

This clonotype was observed a few times. The V gene is TRBV12-3 or TRBV12-4, the J gene TRBJ2-2, with D possibly TRBD2 on 5 matching bases. V was shortened by 3 bases and J by 2 bases, with 10 bases between the two germline ends. The length of the CDR3 is 15 residues. CDR3 in DNA: TGTGCCAGCAGTTTGCTAGCCGTAAACACCGGGGAGCTGTTTTTT. It encodes CASSLLAVNTGELFF.

The chain couples TRBV3-1 to TRBJ2-2; 9 bases map to TRBD2. In germline, CDR1 is LGHDT, CDR2 YNNKEL (reference sequence). Germline trimming cut 0 bases from V and 3 bases from J; bases unmatched to any gene: 2. This CDR3 comprises 16 residues. In DNA form, the CDR3 reads TGTGCCAGCAGCCAAGATATAGCGGGAGACACCGGGGAGCTGTTTTTT. It specifies CASSQDIAGDTGELFF. The full variable domain, with the rest looked up from reference TRBV3-1 and TRBJ2-2, is DTAVSQTPKYLVTQMGNDKSIKCEQNLGHDTMYWYKQDSKKFLKIMFSYNNKELIINETVPNRFSPKSPDKAHLNLHINSLELGDSAVYFCASSQDIAGDTGELFFGEGSRLTVL.

The rearrangement links TRBV28 to TRBJ2-5; D gene ambiguous. Deletions cut 5 bases from V and 4 bases from J, with 14 bases between. From germline, CDR1 is MDHEN and CDR2 SYDVKM. The CDR3 loop spans 14 amino acids. Written as DNA, the CDR3 is TGTGCCAGCAGTCGACTGGCCCAGCGAGAGACCCAGTACTTC. This codes for CASSRLAQRETQYF.

This chain uses TRBV5-5 with TRBJ1-6; D is ambiguous. Germline-derived CDR1 and CDR2 are SGHKS and YYEKEE (reference sequence). Trimming removed 5 bases from V and 3 bases from J, with 15 bases in between. CDR3 size: 16 residues. CDR3: CASRFAAASYNSPLHF. The CDR3 bases are TGTGCCAGCAGATTCGCGGCGGCCAGCTATAATTCACCCCTCCACTTT.

The chain employs TRBV9 and TRBJ2-5, with D unresolved. The germline V gene encodes CDR1 SGDLS and CDR2 YYNGEE. CDR3 length equals 14 residues. Trimming removed 1 base from V and 5 bases from J, with 12 bases in between. CDR3 in DNA: TGTGCCAGCAGCGTAACGAGTCGTGTGGAGACCCAGTACTTC. It yields the protein CASSVTSRVETQYF.

This clonotype was picked up many times. The chain carries TRBV15 and TRBJ2-1, with 8 nucleotides matching TRBD2. The CDR3 is 19 amino acids. Germline V CDR1 and CDR2: LNHNV, YYDKDF (reference sequence). J was trimmed by 0 bases and V by 0 bases; bases with no gene match: 10. CDR3 amino acids: CATSRDRRRGTSSYNEQFF. The CDR3 nucleotides are TGTGCCACCAGCAGAGATCGTAGGAGAGGGACTAGCTCCTACAATGAGCAGTTCTTC.

At least ten counts were recorded for this clonotype. This sequence joins TRBV2 and TRBJ2-1; D may be TRBD1 (5 bases). The V gene lost 6 bases and the J gene lost 2 bases, with 8 bases spanning the gap. This CDR3 has 13 residues. The germline CDR1 and CDR2 sequences are SNHLY and FYNNEI. The CDR3 coding sequence is TGTGCCAGCAGGGGGCTAGCCTACAATGAGCAGTTCTTC. Translation gives CASRGLAYNEQFF.

Only a few counts were recorded for this clonotype. This chain uses TRBV29-1 with TRBJ2-3, with TRBD1 matching over 7 bases. The V gene end was trimmed by 4 bases and the J gene end by 6 bases; junction bases not matched to a gene: 7. Germline lookup yields CDR1 SQVTM and CDR2 ANQGSEA. This CDR3 has 13 amino acids. CDR3 loop: CSVGGTAQDTQYF. In DNA form, the CDR3 reads TGCAGCGTTGGGGGGACAGCTCAGGATACGCAGTATTTT.